This passage covers 9 T cell receptor beta chains from one sample sequenced in a study of cytomegalovirus exposure and HLA in healthy donors. Assay: immunoSEQ multiplex PCR; the TCRdb copy retains only in-frame clones and omits some. The sample includes 90,000 to 130,000 clones, over 75% of them seen just once. The sample was PBMCs. These receptors all come from a woman under 30 in good health and CMV-seronegative.

The chain links TRBV6-6 to TRBJ1-1, with 8 bases lining up with TRBD1. The germline gives CDR1 MNHNY, CDR2 SVGAGI (reference sequence). The CDR3 covers 13 residues. With 1 base clipped from V and 8 bases from J, the junction kept 3 bases outside the gene matches. DNA for the CDR3: TGTGCCAGCAGTTACTACCCAGGGGGCGAAGCTTTCTTT. This sequence encodes CASSYYPGGEAFF.

Note on this clone: Different DNA sequences within this sample yield the same CDR3. This chain joins TRBV28 and TRBJ1-1; TRBD1 aligns across 9 bases. The CDR3 contains 15 residues. V lost 1 base, J lost 1 base, and 1 base stayed unmatched. The germline V gene encodes CDR1 MDHEN and CDR2 SYDVKM. CDR3 bases: TGTGCCAGCAGTTTATTGGGACAGGGGAACACTGAAGCTTTCTTT. Its protein is CASSLLGQGNTEAFF.

Here the CDR3 reads CASTSTYGYTF. In nucleotides, the CDR3 is TGTGCCAGCACCTCGACATATGGCTACACCTTC. This rearrangement joins TRBV2 to TRBJ1-2; D is ambiguous. The CDR3 covers 11 residues. V lost 7 bases to trimming and J lost 5 bases, with 8 bases between them. The germline CDR1 and CDR2 sequences are SNHLY and FYNNEI.

The chain recombines TRBV7-9 with TRBJ1-1; D uncertain. The CDR3 has 11 residues. V was cut by 4 bases and J by 7 bases, with 7 bases left in between. Germline lookup yields CDR1 SEHNR and CDR2 FQNEAQ (reference sequence). This chain's CDR3 is CASSSTYEAFF. The CDR3 DNA reads as TGTGCCAGCAGCTCAACTTATGAAGCTTTCTTT.

The chain recombines TRBV20-1 with TRBJ1-2, with no clear D. Germline V CDR1 and CDR2: DFQATT, SNEGSKA (reference sequence). The CDR3 is 11 residues long. Trimming cost V 2 bases and J 5 bases, with 6 bases left between them. The CDR3: CSARLEYGYTF. The CDR3 DNA reads TGCAGTGCTAGACTAGAGTATGGCTACACCTTC.

The V call is TRBV18, the J call TRBJ2-7; D is possibly TRBD1 (6 bases). Germline lookup yields CDR1 KGHSH and CDR2 LQKENI. This CDR3 is 16 amino acids long. V dropped 4 bases and J dropped 2 bases, with 18 bases sitting between them. The CDR3 spells CASSQGIRRDTYEQYF. For the CDR3, the DNA is TGTGCCAGCTCACAAGGAATTCGCCGGGACACCTACGAGCAGTACTTC.

The J gene is TRBJ1-2, the V gene TRBV5-1, with D perhaps TRBD1 (5 bases). The CDR3 runs 14 residues. Trimming took off 0 bases at V and 4 bases at J, with 10 bases between the two ends. Germline CDR1 reads SGHRS; CDR2 reads YFSETQ. This chain's CDR3 is CASSLGQGSYGYTF. CDR3 DNA sequence: TGCGCCAGCAGCTTGGGGCAGGGAAGCTATGGCTACACCTTC.

This clone was found once. J is TRBJ2-5 and V is TRBV25-1; perhaps TRBD2 as D (6 bases). The V gene lost 4 bases and the J gene lost 5 bases, with 8 bases spanning the gap. The CDR3 loop spans 12 amino acids. Germline V CDR1 and CDR2: MGHDK, SYGVNS. The CDR3 protein is CASSVGGETQYF. CDR3 DNA: TGTGCCAGCAGTGTGGGGGGTGAGACCCAGTACTTC.

The sample holds a few counts of this clone. This chain uses TRBV19 with TRBJ2-7; D perhaps matches TRBD2 (5 bases). The V end lost 5 bases, the J end lost 3 bases, and 17 bases lay between the germline ends. The CDR3 contains 15 residues. Germline V CDR1 and CDR2: LNHDA, SQIVND (reference sequence). CDR3 sequence reads: CASSSLEGRSYEQYF. CDR3 DNA sequence: TGTGCCAGTAGTTCTCTTGAGGGTAGGAGCTACGAGCAGTACTTC.